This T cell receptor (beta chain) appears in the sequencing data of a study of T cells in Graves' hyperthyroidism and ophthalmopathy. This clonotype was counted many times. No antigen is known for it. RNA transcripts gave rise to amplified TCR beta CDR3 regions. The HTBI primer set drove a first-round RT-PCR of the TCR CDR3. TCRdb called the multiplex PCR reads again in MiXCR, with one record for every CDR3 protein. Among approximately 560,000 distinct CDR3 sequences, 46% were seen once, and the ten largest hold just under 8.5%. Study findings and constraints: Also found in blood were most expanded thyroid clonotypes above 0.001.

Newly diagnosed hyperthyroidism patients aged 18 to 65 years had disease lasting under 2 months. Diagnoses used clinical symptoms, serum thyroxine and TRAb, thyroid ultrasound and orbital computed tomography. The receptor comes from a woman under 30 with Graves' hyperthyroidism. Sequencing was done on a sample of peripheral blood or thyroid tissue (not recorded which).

CDR3 nucleotide sequence: TGTGCCAGTAGGTTGACGGCCACCCAGGAGACCCAGTACTTC. This sequence encodes CASRLTATQETQYF. V usage is TRBV19 and J usage is TRBJ2-5; D gene ambiguous. CDR1 LNHDA and CDR2 SQIVND come from the germline V gene (reference sequence). Trimming stripped 6 bases from V and 5 bases from J, with 16 bases between. The CDR3 has 14 amino acids.